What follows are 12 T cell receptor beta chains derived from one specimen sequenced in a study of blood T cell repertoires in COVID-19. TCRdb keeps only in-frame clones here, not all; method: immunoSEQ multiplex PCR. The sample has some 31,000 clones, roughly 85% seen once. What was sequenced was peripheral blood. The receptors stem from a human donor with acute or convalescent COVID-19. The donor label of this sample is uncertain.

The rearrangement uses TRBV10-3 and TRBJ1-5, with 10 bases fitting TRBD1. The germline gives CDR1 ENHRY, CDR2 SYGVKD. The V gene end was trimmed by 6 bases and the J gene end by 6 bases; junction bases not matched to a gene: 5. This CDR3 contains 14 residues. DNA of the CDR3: TGTGCCATCAGCGGGGGACAGGGGAGTCAGCCCCAGCATTTT. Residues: CAISGGQGSQPQHF.

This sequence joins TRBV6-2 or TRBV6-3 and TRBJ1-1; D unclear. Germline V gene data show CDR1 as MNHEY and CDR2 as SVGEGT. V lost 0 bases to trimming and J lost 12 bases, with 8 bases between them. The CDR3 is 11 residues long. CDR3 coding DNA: TGTGCCAGCAGTTACTCGGCAAAAACTTTCTTT. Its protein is CASSYSAKTFF.

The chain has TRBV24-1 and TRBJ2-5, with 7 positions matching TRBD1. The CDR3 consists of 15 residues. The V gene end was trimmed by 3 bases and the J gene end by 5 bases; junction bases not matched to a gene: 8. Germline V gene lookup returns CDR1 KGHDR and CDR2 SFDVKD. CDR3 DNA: TGTGCCACCAGTGATCCGACAGGGCTTGAGGAGACCCAGTACTTC. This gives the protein CATSDPTGLEETQYF.

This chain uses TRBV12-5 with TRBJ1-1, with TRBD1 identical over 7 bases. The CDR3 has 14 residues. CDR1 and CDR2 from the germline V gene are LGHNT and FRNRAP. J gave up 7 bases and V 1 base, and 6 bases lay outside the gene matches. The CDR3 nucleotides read TGTGCTAGTGGTTTGGGGGTAGGGGGCCGTGAAGCTTTCTTT. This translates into CASGLGVGGREAFF.

The CDR3 DNA follows: TGTGCCAGCAGCCCCCAACCTACTGGGGCCAACGTCCTGACTTTC. This gives the protein CASSPQPTGANVLTF. The rearrangement joins TRBV11-2 to TRBJ2-6; D not certain. Trimming removed 5 bases from V and 2 bases from J, with 10 bases in between. The CDR3 sequence is 15 residues long. Germline V gene lookup returns CDR1 SGHAT and CDR2 FQNNGV.

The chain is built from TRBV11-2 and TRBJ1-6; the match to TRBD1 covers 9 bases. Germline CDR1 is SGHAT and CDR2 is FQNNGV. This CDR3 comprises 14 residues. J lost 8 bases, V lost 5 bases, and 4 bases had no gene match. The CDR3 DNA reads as TGTGCCAGCAGCCGACAGGGGGAGTATTCACCCCTCCACTTT. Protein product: CASSRQGEYSPLHF.

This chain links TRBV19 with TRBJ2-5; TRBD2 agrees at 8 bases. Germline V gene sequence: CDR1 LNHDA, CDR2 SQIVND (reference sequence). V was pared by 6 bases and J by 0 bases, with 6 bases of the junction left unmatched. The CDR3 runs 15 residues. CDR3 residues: CASSQTSANQETQYF. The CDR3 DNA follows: TGTGCCAGTAGCCAGACTAGCGCTAACCAAGAGACCCAGTACTTC.

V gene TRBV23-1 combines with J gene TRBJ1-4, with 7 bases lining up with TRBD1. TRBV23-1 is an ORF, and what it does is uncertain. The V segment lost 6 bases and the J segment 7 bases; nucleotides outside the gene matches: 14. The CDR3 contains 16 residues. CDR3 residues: CASSLYRGRIGEKLFF. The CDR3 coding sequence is TGCGCCAGCAGCCTTTATAGGGGGCGAATTGGTGAAAAACTGTTTTTT.

The CDR3 DNA reads as TGTGCCAGTAGGGCCTCGGGTGGAAACACCATATATTTT. Translated, it gives CASRASGGNTIYF. The genes are TRBV19 and TRBJ1-3; the D is unclear. The germline V and J ends were trimmed by 6 bases and 3 bases, with 9 bases remaining between them. This CDR3 is 13 amino acids long. Per the germline V gene, CDR1 is LNHDA and CDR2 is SQIVND (reference sequence). The full variable domain, rest sourced from reference TRBV19 and TRBJ1-3, is DGGITQSPKYLFRKEGQNVTLSCEQNLNHDAMYWYRQDPGQGLRLIYYSQIVNDFQKGDIAEGYSVSREKKESFPLTVTSAQKNPTAFYLCASRASGGNTIYFGEGSWLTVV.

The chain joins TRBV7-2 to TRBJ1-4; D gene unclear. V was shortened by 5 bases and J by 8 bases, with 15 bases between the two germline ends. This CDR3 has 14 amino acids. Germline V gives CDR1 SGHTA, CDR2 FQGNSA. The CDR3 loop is CASSPSWVEEKLFF. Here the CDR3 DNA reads TGTGCCAGCAGCCCTAGTTGGGTTGAAGAAAAACTGTTTTTT.

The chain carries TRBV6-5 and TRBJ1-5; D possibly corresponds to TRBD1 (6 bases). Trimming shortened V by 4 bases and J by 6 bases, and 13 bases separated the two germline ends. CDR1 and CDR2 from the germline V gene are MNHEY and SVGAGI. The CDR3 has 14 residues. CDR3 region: CASSSKTGLQPQHF. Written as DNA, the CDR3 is TGTGCCAGCAGTTCCAAAACAGGGCTTCAGCCCCAGCATTTT.

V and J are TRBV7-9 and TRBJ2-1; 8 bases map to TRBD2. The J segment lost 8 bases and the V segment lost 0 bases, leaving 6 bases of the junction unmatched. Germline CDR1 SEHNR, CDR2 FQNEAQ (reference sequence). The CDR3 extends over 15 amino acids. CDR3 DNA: TGTGCCAGCAGCTTAGCGGGACTAGGAGCCGATGAGCAGTTCTTC. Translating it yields CASSLAGLGADEQFF.